This T cell receptor beta chain came from a study of CD4 T cells in relation to SARS-CoV-2 and coronaviruses. Across the whole study: ViraFEST: approximately 10-day antigen culture of PBMCs, then TCR beta CDR3 sequencing. Whole-study results and caveats: About 65% of donors had memory CD4+ clonotypes crossrecognizing SARS-CoV-2 and common cold coronavirus spike.

Germline V lookup: CDR1 MNHEY, CDR2 SMNVEV (reference sequence). The germline V and J ends were trimmed by 3 bases and 4 bases, with 13 bases remaining between them. This CDR3 comprises 15 residues. Before the COVID-19 pandemic, during about 2011-2019, CD4+ T cells were taken from unexposed donors. After roughly ten days of culture, CD4+ T cells were isolated. Unexposed-donor CD4+ T cells were probed with SARS-CoV-2 S/N and four cold-coronavirus spikes, cells permitting. As concerns this clone: Its matching antigen is unknown.

TCRdb's copy holds only in-frame clones and misses some; the assay was immunoSEQ multiplex PCR. The data contain nearly 25,000 clones, around four fifths of them singletons. The V gene is TRBV27, the J gene TRBJ2-1; no definite D call. Input material: CD4+ T cells from PBMCs, cultured in vitro. The sequence was collected from a human donor in good health. CDR3 DNA: TGTGCCAGCAGTTTTACTTCGACTGTGTACAATGAGCAGTTCTTC. Translation gives CASSFTSTVYNEQFF.